These T cell receptor beta chains were read from a single sample in a study of blood T cell repertoires in COVID-19. Sequencing was performed with immunoSEQ multiplex PCR; in TCRdb, only in-frame clones are kept and a portion is missing. The repertoire holds more than 150,000 clones, with around 80% as singletons. Input material: peripheral blood. The receptors derive from a man between 25 and 39 years old with active or convalescent COVID-19. The CDR3 runs from the conserved cysteine through the conserved F or W. D genes are given only for firm matches. Size is stated for part of the rows, as once, few or many counts, or as a class when the clone is expanded.

J | size | D | V | CDR3 | DNA
TRBJ1-6 | - | - | TRBV5-4 | CASSLAQAASSYNSPLHF | TGTGCCAGCAGCTTGGCACAGGCAGCTAGCTCCTATAATTCACCCCTCCACTTT
TRBJ2-2 | - | - | TRBV4-3 | CASSQDRIGELFF | TGCGCCAGCAGCCAAGATAGAATCGGGGAGCTGTTTTTT
TRBJ2-1 | - | TRBD2 | TRBV5-1 | CASSLLGELAAYNEQFF | TGCGCCAGCAGCTTGTTGGGGGAACTAGCGGCATACAATGAGCAGTTCTTC
TRBJ1-6 | - | - | TRBV2 | CASSGQPNSPLHF | TGTGCCAGCAGTGGACAGCCCAATTCACCCCTCCACTTT
TRBJ2-5 | - | - | TRBV28 | CASSFTTHPQETQYF | TGTGCCAGCAGTTTTACCACTCATCCCCAAGAGACCCAGTACTTC
TRBJ2-3 | - | - | TRBV29-1 | CSVSGGPFADTQYF | TGCAGCGTTTCAGGGGGGCCGTTTGCAGATACGCAGTATTTT
TRBJ1-3 | - | - | TRBV25-1 | CASSEWGRSSGNTIYF | TGTGCCAGCAGTGAATGGGGGCGATCCTCTGGAAACACCATATATTTT
TRBJ2-5 | few | - | TRBV6-5 | CASSRGIAGQETQYF | TGTGCCAGCAGTCGGGGAATCGCTGGTCAAGAGACCCAGTACTTC
TRBJ1-5 | - | TRBD1 | TRBV7-9 | CASSLHTGTGSNQPQHF | TGTGCCAGCAGCCTACATACCGGGACAGGGAGCAATCAGCCCCAGCATTTT
TRBJ2-1 | once | - | TRBV30 | CAWSVTRYNEQFF | TGTGCCTGGAGTGTTACCAGGTACAATGAGCAGTTCTTC
TRBJ2-1 | - | TRBD2 | TRBV20-1 | CSASLLAGVYEQFF | TGCAGTGCTAGTTTGCTAGCGGGGGTGTATGAGCAGTTCTTC
TRBJ2-5 | - | TRBD2 | TRBV29-1 | CSVDSRLAESGTQYF | TGCAGCGTTGATTCCCGACTAGCGGAGTCAGGGACCCAGTACTTC
TRBJ1-1 | - | - | TRBV29-1 | CSVEPQNSAEAFF | TGCAGCGTTGAACCCCAGAATTCCGCTGAAGCTTTCTTT
TRBJ1-2 | - | - | TRBV9 | CASSVVSGVPTF | TGTGCCAGCAGCGTAGTATCCGGGGTGCCCACCTTC
TRBJ2-1 | - | TRBD1 | TRBV19 | CASNDPTGSTYNEQFF | TGTGCCAGTAATGACCCGACAGGGTCTACCTACAATGAGCAGTTCTTC
TRBJ2-4 | - | TRBD1 | TRBV10-1 | CARTIKKTGCEQVLQYF | TGCGCCAGGACTATCAAAAAGACAGGGTGTGAACAGGTCCTTCAGTACTTC
TRBJ1-4 | - | - | TRBV3-1/TRBV3-2 | CASSLRGGEKLFF | TGTGCCAGCAGCTTAAGGGGCGGCGAAAAACTGTTTTTT
TRBJ1-6 | few | TRBD1 | TRBV6-4 | CASSDSRQGDHSPLHF | TGTGCCAGCAGTGACTCTAGGCAGGGGGATCATTCACCCCTCCACTTT
TRBJ2-7 | - | TRBD2 | TRBV3-1/TRBV3-2 | CASGRDRLAHEQYF | TGTGCCAGCGGAAGAGACCGACTAGCACACGAGCAGTACTTC
TRBJ2-1 | - | TRBD2 | TRBV7-9 | CASSLTTGTRLYNEQFF | TGTGCCAGCAGCTTAACTACCGGGACTAGGCTCTACAATGAGCAGTTCTTC
TRBJ1-6 | - | - | TRBV19 | CASSNWGVSGSPLHF | TGTGCCAGTAGTAACTGGGGAGTCAGCGGATCACCCCTCCACTTT
TRBJ1-1 | - | - | TRBV16 | CASSPDSYTEAFF | TGTGCCAGCAGCCCCGACAGCTACACTGAAGCTTTCTTT
TRBJ2-1 | - | TRBD2 | TRBV6-5 | CASISQGLAYNEQFF | TGTGCCAGCATTTCTCAGGGACTAGCCTACAATGAGCAGTTCTTC
TRBJ1-5 | - | - | TRBV19 | CASSMRGVGNQPQHF | TGTGCCAGTAGTATGCGAGGAGTGGGCAATCAGCCCCAGCATTTT
TRBJ1-2 | - | TRBD1 | TRBV28 | CASRGDRGKTNYGYTF | TGTGCCAGCAGAGGGGACAGGGGGAAAACTAACTATGGCTACACCTTC
TRBJ1-1 | - | - | TRBV29-1 | CSVVTGTEAFF | TGCAGCGTTGTGACAGGCACTGAAGCTTTCTTT
TRBJ2-5 | few | TRBD2 | TRBV18 | CASSPTLAGGPVETQYF | TGTGCCAGCTCACCAACCCTAGCGGGGGGGCCGGTGGAGACCCAGTACTTC
TRBJ1-5 | few | - | TRBV30 | CAWGRGVGQPQHF | TGTGCCTGGGGCCGGGGGGTAGGACAGCCCCAGCATTTT
TRBJ1-3 | - | TRBD1 | TRBV11-2 | CASSLYGQGSGNTIYF | TGTGCCAGCAGCTTGTACGGACAGGGCTCTGGAAACACCATATATTTT
TRBJ2-2 | few | - | TRBV7-9 | CASSLVGRGVELFF | TGTGCCAGCAGCTTAGTCGGCAGGGGAGTGGAGCTGTTTTTT
TRBJ2-7 | once | - | TRBV5-1 | CASSGDFPTYEQYF | TGCGCCAGCAGCGGGGACTTCCCTACCTACGAGCAGTACTTC
TRBJ1-4 | - | TRBD1 | TRBV5-1 | CASSWDRANEKLFF | TGCGCCAGCAGTTGGGACAGGGCTAATGAAAAACTGTTTTTT
TRBJ1-4 | - | - | TRBV28 | CASSPGGKLFF | TGTGCCAGCAGTCCCGGGGGGAAACTGTTTTTT
TRBJ2-1 | - | TRBD1 | TRBV25-1 | CASSESTGKSYNEQFF | TGTGCCAGCAGTGAGTCGACAGGGAAGTCCTACAATGAGCAGTTCTTC
TRBJ1-2 | - | - | TRBV7-2 | CASSSPPEDGYTF | TGTGCCAGCAGCTCCCCCCCGGAGGATGGCTACACCTTC
TRBJ1-2 | - | TRBD1 | TRBV7-9 | CASSLGTGDYGYTF | TGTGCCAGCAGCTTAGGGACAGGGGACTATGGCTACACCTTC